The source of this T cell receptor beta chain is a study of T cell responses to AZD1222 COVID-19 vaccine. About the study: The analysis combined second doses at about 4 or about 12 weeks. Findings of the study overall: Repertoires were sampled only after the peak T cell response. Clonal diversity was possibly underestimated, and the donors were mostly white British, with more females.

The J segment lost 2 bases and the V segment lost 5 bases, leaving 6 bases of the junction unmatched. The germline V gene encodes CDR1 SGHDT and CDR2 YYEEEE. The CDR3 is 14 residues long. Produced via immunoSEQ multiplex PCR; TCRdb's table is partial and in-frame only. The table shows roughly 70,000 clones, with 85% occurring only once. Worth noting for this clone: Its specificity is not known.

The sample was peripheral blood, taken on day 0 of AZD1222 vaccination. The TCR sequence derives from an adult in good health. This rearrangement joins TRBV5-6 to TRBJ1-1; TRBD1 matches 7 bases. CDR3 protein: CASSPPGGNTEAFF. In DNA, the CDR3 is TGTGCCAGCAGTCCCCCAGGGGGTAACACTGAAGCTTTCTTT.